This TCR beta chain appears in the sequencing data of a study of shared clonotypes between healthy human individuals. The wider study: The study enrolled a couple of women and three men aged 18 to 49.

Notes on this clone: Compared with germline, one end of the junction differs, possibly owing to a read error.

This CDR3 is 13 amino acids long. The germline gives CDR1 SSHAT, CDR2 FNYEAQ (reference sequence). The assay ran at deep level. Repertoires were generated with immunoSEQ multiplex PCR, while TCRdb's copy carries only in-frame clones and drops some. Altogether approximately 500,000 clones are present, about four fifths being singletons, with the ten largest covering around 13%. The sample consisted of PBMCs. The sequence was obtained from a woman aged 40 to 50 in good health. Some clones in this sample may be carry-over from other donors' samples. This chain joins TRBV7-7 and TRBJ2-5; no definite D call. The CDR3 DNA reads as TGTGCTAGCAGCTTAACATACCAAGAGACCCAGTACTTC. This codes for CASSLTYQETQYF.